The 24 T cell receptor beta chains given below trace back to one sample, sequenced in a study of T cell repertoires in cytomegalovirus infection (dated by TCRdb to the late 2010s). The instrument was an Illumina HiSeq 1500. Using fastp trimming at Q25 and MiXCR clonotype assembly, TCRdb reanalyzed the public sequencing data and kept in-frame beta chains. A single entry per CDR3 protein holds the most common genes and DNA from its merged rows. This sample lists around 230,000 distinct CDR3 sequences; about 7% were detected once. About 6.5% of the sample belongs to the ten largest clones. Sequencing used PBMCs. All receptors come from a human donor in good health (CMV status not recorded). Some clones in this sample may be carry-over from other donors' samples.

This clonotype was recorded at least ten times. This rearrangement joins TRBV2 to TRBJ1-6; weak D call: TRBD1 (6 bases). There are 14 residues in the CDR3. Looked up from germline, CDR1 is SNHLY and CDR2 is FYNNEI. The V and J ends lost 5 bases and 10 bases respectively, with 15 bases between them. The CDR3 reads CASSRAGEKSPLHF. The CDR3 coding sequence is TGTGCCAGCAGTCGGGCAGGGGAGAAGTCACCCCTCCACTTT.

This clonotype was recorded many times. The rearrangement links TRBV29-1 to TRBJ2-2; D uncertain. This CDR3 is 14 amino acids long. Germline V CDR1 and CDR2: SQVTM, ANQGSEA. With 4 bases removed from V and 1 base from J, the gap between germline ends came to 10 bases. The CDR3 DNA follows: TGCAGCGTTGGAATTGATCTGAACACCGGGGAGCTGTTTTTT. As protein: CSVGIDLNTGELFF.

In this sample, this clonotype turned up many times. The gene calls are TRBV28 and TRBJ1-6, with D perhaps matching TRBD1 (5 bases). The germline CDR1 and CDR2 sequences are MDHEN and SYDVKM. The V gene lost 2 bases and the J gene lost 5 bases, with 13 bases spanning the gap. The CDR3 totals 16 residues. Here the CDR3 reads CASSLLQGANNSPLHF. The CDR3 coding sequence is TGTGCCAGCAGTTTACTCCAGGGCGCCAATAATTCACCCCTCCACTTT.

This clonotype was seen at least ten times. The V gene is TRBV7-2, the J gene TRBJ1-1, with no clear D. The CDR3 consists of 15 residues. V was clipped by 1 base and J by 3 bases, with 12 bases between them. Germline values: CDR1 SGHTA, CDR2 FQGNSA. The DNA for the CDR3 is TGTGCCAGCAGCTTAGTGGGCCAAAGGGACACTGAAGCTTTCTTT. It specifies CASSLVGQRDTEAFF.

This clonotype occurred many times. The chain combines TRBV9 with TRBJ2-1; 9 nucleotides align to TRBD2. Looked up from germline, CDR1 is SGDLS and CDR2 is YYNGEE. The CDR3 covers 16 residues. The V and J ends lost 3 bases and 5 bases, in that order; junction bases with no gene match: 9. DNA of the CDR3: TGTGCCAGCAGCGCCCCTGCGGGGGGGATCGACAATGAGCAGTTCTTC. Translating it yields CASSAPAGGIDNEQFF.

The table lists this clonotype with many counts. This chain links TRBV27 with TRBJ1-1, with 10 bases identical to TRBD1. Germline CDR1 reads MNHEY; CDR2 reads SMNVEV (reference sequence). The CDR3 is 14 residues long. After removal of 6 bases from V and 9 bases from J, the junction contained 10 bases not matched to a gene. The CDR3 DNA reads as TGTGCCAGCAGACGCGAAGGGACAGGGGATAAAGCTTTCTTT. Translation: CASRREGTGDKAFF.

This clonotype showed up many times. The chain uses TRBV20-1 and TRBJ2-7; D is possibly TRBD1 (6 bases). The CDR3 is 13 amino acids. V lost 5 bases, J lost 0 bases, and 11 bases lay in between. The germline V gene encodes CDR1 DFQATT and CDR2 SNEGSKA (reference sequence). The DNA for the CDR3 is TGCAGTGCTGTAACAGGGCCCTCCTACGAGCAGTACTTC. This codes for CSAVTGPSYEQYF.

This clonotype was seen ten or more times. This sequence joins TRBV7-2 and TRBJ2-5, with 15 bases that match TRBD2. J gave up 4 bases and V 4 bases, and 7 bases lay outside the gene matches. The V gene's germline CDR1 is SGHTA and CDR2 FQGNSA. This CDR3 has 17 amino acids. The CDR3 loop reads CASSYRTSGGAGETQYF. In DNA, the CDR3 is TGTGCCAGCAGCTATCGGACTAGCGGGGGGGCCGGAGAGACCCAGTACTTC.

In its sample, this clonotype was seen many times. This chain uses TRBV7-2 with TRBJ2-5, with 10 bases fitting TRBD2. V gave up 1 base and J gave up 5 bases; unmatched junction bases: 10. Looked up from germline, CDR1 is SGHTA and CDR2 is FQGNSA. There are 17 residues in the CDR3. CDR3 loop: CASSLVVGTSVGETQYF. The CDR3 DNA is TGTGCCAGCAGCTTAGTGGTTGGGACTAGCGTAGGGGAGACCCAGTACTTC.

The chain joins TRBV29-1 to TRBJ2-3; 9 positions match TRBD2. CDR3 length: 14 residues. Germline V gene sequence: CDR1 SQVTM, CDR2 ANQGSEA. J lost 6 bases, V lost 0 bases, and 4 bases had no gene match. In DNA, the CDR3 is TGCAGCGTTGAAGATGGACTAGCGCGGGATACGCAGTATTTT. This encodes CSVEDGLARDTQYF.

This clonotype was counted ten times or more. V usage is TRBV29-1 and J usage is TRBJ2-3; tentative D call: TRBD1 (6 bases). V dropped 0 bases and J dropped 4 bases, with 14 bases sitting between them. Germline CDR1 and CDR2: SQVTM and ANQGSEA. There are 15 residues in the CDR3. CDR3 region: CSVEDLIGGADTQYF. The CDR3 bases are TGCAGCGTTGAAGACCTCATAGGGGGAGCAGATACGCAGTATTTT.

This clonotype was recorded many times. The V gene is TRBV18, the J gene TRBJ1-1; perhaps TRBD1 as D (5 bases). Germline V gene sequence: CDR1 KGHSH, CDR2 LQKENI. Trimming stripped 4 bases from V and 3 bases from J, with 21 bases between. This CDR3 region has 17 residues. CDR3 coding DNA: TGTGCCAGCTCACTTCGCATGGCAGGGATGGGGGACACTGAAGCTTTCTTT. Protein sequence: CASSLRMAGMGDTEAFF. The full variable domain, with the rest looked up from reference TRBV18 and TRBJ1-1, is NAGVMQNPRHLVRRRGQEARLRCSPMKGHSHVYWYRQLPEEGLKFMVYLQKENIIDESGMPKERFSAEFPKEGPSILRIQQVVRGDSAAYFCASSLRMAGMGDTEAFFGQGTRLTVV.

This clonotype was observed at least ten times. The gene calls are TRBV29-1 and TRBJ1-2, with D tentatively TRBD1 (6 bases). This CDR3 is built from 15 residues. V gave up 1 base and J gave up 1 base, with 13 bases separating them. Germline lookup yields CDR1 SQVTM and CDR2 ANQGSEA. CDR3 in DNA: TGCAGCGTTGAAGTTGGACAGTTTAGTAACTATGGCTACACCTTC. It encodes CSVEVGQFSNYGYTF.

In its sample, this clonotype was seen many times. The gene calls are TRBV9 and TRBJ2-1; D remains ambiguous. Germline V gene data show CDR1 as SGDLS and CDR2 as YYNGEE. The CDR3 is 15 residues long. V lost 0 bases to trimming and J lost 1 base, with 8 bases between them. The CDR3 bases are TGTGCCAGCAGCGTAGCGAAGGGATCCTACAATGAGCAGTTCTTC. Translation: CASSVAKGSYNEQFF.

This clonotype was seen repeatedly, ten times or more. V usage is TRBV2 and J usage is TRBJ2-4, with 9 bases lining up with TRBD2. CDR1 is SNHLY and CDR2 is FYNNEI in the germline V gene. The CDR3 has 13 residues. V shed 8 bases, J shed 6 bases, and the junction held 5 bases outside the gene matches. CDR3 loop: CASASGGTNIQYF. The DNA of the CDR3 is TGTGCCAGCGCCAGCGGGGGGACAAACATTCAGTACTTC.

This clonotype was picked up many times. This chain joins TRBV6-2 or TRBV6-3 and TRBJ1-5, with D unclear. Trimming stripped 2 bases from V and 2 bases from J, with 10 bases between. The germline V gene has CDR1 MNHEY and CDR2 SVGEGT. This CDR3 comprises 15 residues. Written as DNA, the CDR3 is TGTGCCAGCAGTTACGACCGGGTTGGCAATCAGCCCCAGCATTTT. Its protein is CASSYDRVGNQPQHF.

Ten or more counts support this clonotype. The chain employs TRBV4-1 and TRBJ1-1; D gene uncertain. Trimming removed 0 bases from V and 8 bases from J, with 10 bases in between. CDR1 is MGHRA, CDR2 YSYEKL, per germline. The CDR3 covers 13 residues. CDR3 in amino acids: CASSQDDSGEAFF. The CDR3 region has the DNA TGCGCCAGCAGCCAAGATGATTCGGGGGAAGCTTTCTTT.

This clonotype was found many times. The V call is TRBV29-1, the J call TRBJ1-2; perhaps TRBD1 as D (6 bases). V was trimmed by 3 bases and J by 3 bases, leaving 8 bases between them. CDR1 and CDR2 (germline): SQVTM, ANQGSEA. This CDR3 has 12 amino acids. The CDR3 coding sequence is TGCAGCGTTGACCCAGGGGACTATGGCTACACCTTC. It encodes CSVDPGDYGYTF.

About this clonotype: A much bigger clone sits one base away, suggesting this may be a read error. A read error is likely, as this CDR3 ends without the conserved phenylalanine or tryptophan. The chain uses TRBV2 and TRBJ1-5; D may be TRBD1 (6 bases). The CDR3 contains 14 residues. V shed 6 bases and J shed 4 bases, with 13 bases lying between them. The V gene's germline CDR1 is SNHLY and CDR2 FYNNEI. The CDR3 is CASRIRDNNQPQHS. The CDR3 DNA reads TGTGCCAGCAGGATACGGGACAATAATCAGCCCCAGCATTCT.

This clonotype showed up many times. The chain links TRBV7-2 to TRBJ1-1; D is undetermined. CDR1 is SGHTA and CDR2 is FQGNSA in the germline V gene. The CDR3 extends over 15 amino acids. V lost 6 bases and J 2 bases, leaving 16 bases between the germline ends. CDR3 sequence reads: CASSRNPGPNTEAFF. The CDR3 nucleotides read TGTGCCAGCAGTCGAAATCCGGGTCCCAACACTGAAGCTTTCTTT.

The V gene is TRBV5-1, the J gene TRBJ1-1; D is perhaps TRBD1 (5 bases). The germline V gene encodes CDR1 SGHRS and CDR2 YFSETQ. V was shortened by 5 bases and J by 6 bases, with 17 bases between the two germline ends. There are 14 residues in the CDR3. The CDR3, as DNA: TGCGCCAGCAGTGGCGGCGCAGGGTTGGCTGAAGCTTTCTTT. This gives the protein CASSGGAGLAEAFF.

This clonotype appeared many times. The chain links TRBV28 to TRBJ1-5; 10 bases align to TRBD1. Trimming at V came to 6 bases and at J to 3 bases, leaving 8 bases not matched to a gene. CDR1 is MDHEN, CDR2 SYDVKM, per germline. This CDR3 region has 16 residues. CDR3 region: CASSPGQGGNNQPQHF. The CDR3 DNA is TGTGCCAGCAGCCCTGGACAGGGGGGAAACAATCAGCCCCAGCATTTT.

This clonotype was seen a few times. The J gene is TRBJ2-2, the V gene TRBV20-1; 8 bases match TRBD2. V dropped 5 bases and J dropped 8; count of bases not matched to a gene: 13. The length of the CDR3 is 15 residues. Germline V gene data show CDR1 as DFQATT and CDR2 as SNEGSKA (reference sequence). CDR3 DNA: TGCAGTGCTTCGCGGAGCGGGGGATCGGGGGGGGAGCTGTTTTTT. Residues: CSASRSGGSGGELFF.

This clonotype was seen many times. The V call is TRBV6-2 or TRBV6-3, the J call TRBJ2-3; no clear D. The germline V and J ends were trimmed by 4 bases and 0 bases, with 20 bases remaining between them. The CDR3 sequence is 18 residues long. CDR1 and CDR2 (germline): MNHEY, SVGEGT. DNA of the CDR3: TGTGCCAGCAGTTCCGCCCTCCAACCAACCTTAAGCACAGATACGCAGTATTTT. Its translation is CASSSALQPTLSTDTQYF.